The 19 T cell receptor beta chains below all came from one sample that was sequenced in a study of blood T cell repertoires in COVID-19. Only in-frame clones appear in the TCRdb table, and some are missing; sequencing was by immunoSEQ multiplex PCR. The sample records tens of thousands of clones, roughly 90% being singletons. Material for sequencing was peripheral blood. Receptors originate from a woman in her fifties or sixties with active COVID-19.

The chain employs TRBV5-1 and TRBJ2-2; tentatively, D is TRBD1 (5 bases). CDR1 is SGHRS and CDR2 is YFSETQ in the germline V gene. The CDR3 is made up of 13 amino acids. Between the trimmed V and J ends, which lost 5 bases and 3 bases, there was a span of 8 bases. The CDR3 loop is CASRDSHTGELFF. CDR3 DNA: TGCGCCAGCAGAGACAGTCACACCGGGGAGCTGTTTTTT.

The chain carries TRBV6-4 and TRBJ1-2; 9 bases match TRBD1. CDR3 length: 13 residues. After removal of 6 bases from V and 8 bases from J, the junction contained 7 bases not matched to a gene. Germline V lookup: CDR1 MRHNA, CDR2 SNTAGT. The CDR3 loop is CASSPGTGRGYTF. CDR3 nucleotides: TGTGCCAGCAGCCCCGGGACAGGGCGAGGCTACACCTTC.

The CDR3 region is CASTVWGLNSGNTIYF. The CDR3 DNA reads as TGTGCCAGTACGGTGTGGGGGCTGAACTCTGGAAACACCATATATTTT. The chain carries TRBV19 and TRBJ1-3; perhaps TRBD1 as D (6 bases). V dropped 7 bases and J dropped 0 bases, with 16 bases sitting between them. Germline loops: CDR1 LNHDA, CDR2 SQIVND (reference sequence). There are 16 residues in the CDR3. The entire variable domain, with the rest obtained from reference TRBV19 and TRBJ1-3, is as follows: DGGITQSPKYLFRKEGQNVTLSCEQNLNHDAMYWYRQDPGQGLRLIYYSQIVNDFQKGDIAEGYSVSREKKESFPLTVTSAQKNPTAFYLCASTVWGLNSGNTIYFGEGSWLTVV.

The chain joins TRBV6-2 or TRBV6-3 to TRBJ2-1, with a weak D call TRBD2 (6 bases). V was clipped by 0 bases and J by 4 bases, with 16 bases between them. The CDR3 runs to 17 residues. Germline CDR1 is MNHEY and CDR2 is SVGEGT. In DNA form, the CDR3 reads TGTGCCAGCAGTTACTCGGCGGGGAAAAGCCGATACAATGAGCAGTTCTTC. Protein: CASSYSAGKSRYNEQFF.

The V gene is TRBV11-2, the J gene TRBJ2-7; 7 bases are shared with TRBD1. With 1 base clipped from V and 6 bases from J, the junction kept 3 bases outside the gene matches. The CDR3 runs to 13 residues. From germline, CDR1 is SGHAT and CDR2 FQNNGV. The CDR3, as DNA: TGTGCCAGCAGCTTAGTCAGGGGGTCCGAGCAGTACTTC. It yields the protein CASSLVRGSEQYF.

The chain joins TRBV5-5 to TRBJ2-5; a weak D match, TRBD2 (6 bases). Germline loops: CDR1 SGHKS, CDR2 YYEKEE (reference sequence). This CDR3 has 14 residues. V was clipped by 5 bases and J by 2 bases, with 13 bases between them. The CDR3 region has the DNA TGTGCCAGCAGTGGGTCGGCGGGACAAGAGACCCAGTACTTC. This sequence encodes CASSGSAGQETQYF. The full variable domain, rest sourced from reference TRBV5-5 and TRBJ2-5, is DAGVTQSPTHLIKTRGQQVTLRCSPISGHKSVSWYQQVLGQGPQFIFQYYEKEERGRGNFPDRFSARQFPNYSSELNVNALLLGDSALYLCASSGSAGQETQYFGPGTRLLVL.

The rearrangement joins TRBV6-2 or TRBV6-3 to TRBJ1-5, with D tentatively TRBD1 (6 bases). Germline-derived CDR1 and CDR2 are MNHEY and SVGEGT. This CDR3 spans 15 amino acids. The ends were cut back, 2 bases at V and 5 bases at J, with 13 bases in the middle. CDR3 DNA sequence: TGTGCCAGCAGTTACGGAGCGACAGGATATCAGCCCCAGCATTTT. It yields the protein CASSYGATGYQPQHF.

The gene calls are TRBV5-1 and TRBJ2-3; D uncertain. V lost 5 bases and J 2 bases, leaving 12 bases between the germline ends. The CDR3 loop spans 14 amino acids. Germline CDR1 SGHRS, CDR2 YFSETQ. In nucleotides, the CDR3 is TGCGCCAGCAGTTTCGGTGAGCACACAGATACGCAGTATTTT. Translating gives CASSFGEHTDTQYF. The full variable domain, in which reference TRBV5-1 and TRBJ2-3 provide the parts outside the CDR3, is KAGVTQTPRYLIKTRGQQVTLSCSPISGHRSVSWYQQTPGQGLQFLFEYFSETQRNKGNFPGRFSGRQFSNSRSEMNVSTLELGDSALYLCASSFGEHTDTQYFGPGTRLTVL.

This sequence joins TRBV5-4 and TRBJ1-1; 7 bases map to TRBD1. This CDR3 contains 15 residues. Germline V gene lookup returns CDR1 SGHNT and CDR2 YYREEE (reference sequence). J lost 0 bases, V lost 5 bases, and 7 bases had no gene match. The chain's CDR3 is CASRAGQIMNTEAFF. DNA for the CDR3: TGTGCCAGCAGGGCGGGACAGATTATGAACACTGAAGCTTTCTTT.

The rearrangement uses TRBV5-8 and TRBJ1-1; no clear D gene. The CDR3 sequence is 14 residues long. CDR1 is SGHTS, CDR2 YDEGEE, per germline. Between the trimmed V and J ends, which lost 0 bases and 1 base, there was a span of 7 bases. CDR3 in amino acids: CASSLAIANTEAFF. CDR3 coding DNA: TGTGCCAGCAGCTTGGCCATAGCGAACACTGAAGCTTTCTTT.

The chain has TRBV6-1 and TRBJ1-6; D is ambiguous. The CDR3 runs 16 residues. The V end lost 3 bases, the J end lost 9 bases, and 18 bases lay between the germline ends. Germline loops: CDR1 MNHNS, CDR2 SASEGT. The CDR3 protein is CASSDGRSYARSPLHF. The CDR3 nucleotides are TGTGCCAGCAGTGACGGTCGGTCGTACGCCCGTTCACCCCTCCACTTT.

The CDR3 loop is CASSQDTSGGRDTQYF. The CDR3 DNA sequence: TGTGCCAGCAGCCAAGACACTAGCGGGGGGCGGGATACGCAGTATTTT. This chain connects TRBV3-1 (or the pseudogene TRBV3-2) to TRBJ2-3, with TRBD2 identical over 12 bases. This CDR3 spans 16 amino acids. Germline V CDR1 and CDR2: LGHDT, YNNKEL (reference sequence). After removal of 0 bases from V and 6 bases from J, the junction contained 4 bases not matched to a gene.

The V gene is TRBV5-5, the J gene TRBJ1-2; a possible D gene is TRBD1 (6 bases). The V end lost 5 bases, the J end lost 1 base, and 15 bases lay between the germline ends. Looked up from germline, CDR1 is SGHKS and CDR2 is YYEKEE (reference sequence). This CDR3 contains 15 residues. CDR3 in DNA: TGTGCCAGCAGATCCGCCGGGACATATAACTATGGCTACACCTTC. Protein sequence: CASRSAGTYNYGYTF. Variable domain in full (rest from reference TRBV5-5 and TRBJ1-2): DAGVTQSPTHLIKTRGQQVTLRCSPISGHKSVSWYQQVLGQGPQFIFQYYEKEERGRGNFPDRFSARQFPNYSSELNVNALLLGDSALYLCASRSAGTYNYGYTFGSGTRLTVV.

The gene calls are TRBV9 and TRBJ1-1, with D perhaps TRBD1 (6 bases). The germline V and J ends were trimmed by 0 bases and 6 bases, with 15 bases remaining between them. CDR3 length equals 15 residues. In germline, CDR1 is SGDLS, CDR2 YYNGEE. CDR3 sequence (DNA): TGTGCCAGCAGCGTAGGCGGGGGCAGCGAGTCTGAAGCTTTCTTT. This codes for CASSVGGGSESEAFF.

The genes are TRBV27 and TRBJ1-2; 8 bases map to TRBD1. Trimming took 6 bases from V and 4 from J; bases not matched to a gene: 4. The CDR3 extends over 13 amino acids. Germline loops: CDR1 MNHEY, CDR2 SMNVEV (reference sequence). In DNA, the CDR3 is TGTGCCAGCAGCTGGGACAGGAGCTATGGCTACACCTTC. It translates to CASSWDRSYGYTF.

In its sample, this clone was seen a few times. The CDR3 sequence is CASSYSRGFQLEQYF. The CDR3 coding sequence is TGTGCCAGCAGTTACTCCCGGGGATTTCAGCTGGAGCAGTACTTC. V usage is TRBV6-2 or TRBV6-3 and J usage is TRBJ2-7, with D perhaps matching TRBD2 (5 bases). Germline values: CDR1 MNHEY, CDR2 SVGEGT. V dropped 0 bases and J dropped 7 bases, with 16 bases sitting between them. The CDR3 spans 15 residues.

The chain is built from TRBV7-2 and TRBJ1-2, with 7 bases fitting TRBD1. The germline CDR1 and CDR2 sequences are SGHTA and FQGNSA. The CDR3 is 15 residues long. J lost 0 bases, V lost 7 bases, and 8 bases had no gene match. The CDR3 sequence: CASTGSGTANYGYTF. In DNA form, the CDR3 reads TGTGCCAGCACCGGATCCGGGACAGCTAACTATGGCTACACCTTC.

The sample holds a few counts of this clone. The genes are TRBV9 and TRBJ1-4; TRBD1 agrees at 7 bases. The trim removed 4 bases at V and 4 bases at J, leaving 4 bases unmatched. This CDR3 comprises 14 residues. The germline V gene encodes CDR1 SGDLS and CDR2 YYNGEE. CDR3 DNA: TGTGCCAGCAGCCGACAGGGAAGTAATGAAAAACTGTTTTTT. Its protein is CASSRQGSNEKLFF.

J is TRBJ1-4 and V is TRBV6-4, with 9 bases lining up with TRBD1. J lost 8 bases, V lost 5 bases, and 6 bases had no gene match. Looked up from germline, CDR1 is MRHNA and CDR2 is SNTAGT. The CDR3 is 14 residues long. The CDR3 spells CASSWGQGYEKLFF. The CDR3 DNA is TGTGCCAGCAGTTGGGGACAGGGTTACGAAAAACTGTTTTTT.